Following are 25 T cell receptor beta chains from one sample sequenced in a study of blood T cell repertoires in COVID-19 (dated by TCRdb to the early 2020s). The library was generated by the immunoSEQ multiplex PCR assay. Held by TCRdb, this immuneACCESS table contains in-frame sequences only and omits some clones. Under half of the omission traces to an unresolved V gene where checked; the cause of the rest is unknown. A total of about 270,000 clones appear in this sample, approximately 90% of them only once. The biggest ten clones account for about 3% of the sample. The sample was PBMCs or T cells enriched from blood (not recorded which). All receptors come from a woman between 50 and 59 years old who had recovered from COVID-19.

The rearrangement links TRBV5-6 to TRBJ2-7, with TRBD1 identical over 10 bases. The V and J ends lost 7 bases and 3 bases, in that order; junction bases with no gene match: 4. CDR1 and CDR2 from the germline V gene are SGHDT and YYEEEE. The CDR3 extends over 13 amino acids. CDR3 DNA sequence: TGTGCCAGCCGGGGACAGGGGCACTACGAGCAGTACTTC. Protein sequence: CASRGQGHYEQYF.

The chain employs TRBV28 and TRBJ2-2; D gene uncertain. V lost 3 bases and J 4 bases, leaving 9 bases between the germline ends. The CDR3 loop spans 14 amino acids. CDR1 MDHEN and CDR2 SYDVKM come from the germline V gene. CDR3: CASSLVQVTGELFF. The CDR3 DNA follows: TGTGCCAGCAGTTTGGTTCAGGTCACCGGGGAGCTGTTTTTT.

This rearrangement joins TRBV28 to TRBJ2-2; TRBD2 agrees at 10 bases. The CDR3 is 15 residues long. V gave up 5 bases and J gave up 2 bases; unmatched junction bases: 2. The V gene's germline CDR1 is MDHEN and CDR2 SYDVKM. In DNA form, the CDR3 reads TGTGCCAGCAGTACTAGCGGGGTTAACACCGGGGAGCTGTTTTTT. This codes for CASSTSGVNTGELFF.

This chain uses TRBV2 with TRBJ1-2, with 7 bases that match TRBD1. The V gene end was trimmed by 3 bases and the J gene end by 4 bases; junction bases not matched to a gene: 8. CDR1 is SNHLY and CDR2 is FYNNEI in the germline V gene. The CDR3 runs to 15 residues. The CDR3 DNA is TGTGCCAGCAGTGATACAGCACAGGGGATCTATGGCTACACCTTC. This encodes CASSDTAQGIYGYTF.

The chain couples TRBV18 to TRBJ1-4, with 9 nucleotides matching TRBD1. CDR1 and CDR2 (germline): KGHSH, LQKENI. After removal of 6 bases from V and 4 bases from J, the junction contained 12 bases not matched to a gene. CDR3 length: 17 residues. CDR3 protein: CASSDATQGQGNEKLFF. Here the CDR3 DNA reads TGTGCCAGCTCTGACGCTACCCAGGGACAGGGTAATGAAAAACTGTTTTTT.

This chain links TRBV4-2 with TRBJ2-7, with TRBD2 matching over 8 bases. CDR1 and CDR2 (germline): LGHNA, YNFKEQ. This CDR3 comprises 15 residues. V lost 1 base, J lost 8 bases, and 10 bases stayed unmatched. Written as DNA, the CDR3 is TGTGCCAGCAGCCAAGGAAGCGGGAGCCCTCCCCAGCAGTACTTC. Protein: CASSQGSGSPPQQYF.

The V and J genes are TRBV19 and TRBJ1-4, with 12 positions matching TRBD1. The germline V gene encodes CDR1 LNHDA and CDR2 SQIVND (reference sequence). This CDR3 is 16 amino acids long. Unmatched junction bases numbered 8, after V lost 5 bases and J lost 7 bases. CDR3 nucleotide sequence: TGTGCCAGTAGTTCCGGGACAGGGGGCGTTGTTGAAAAACTGTTTTTT. Protein product: CASSSGTGGVVEKLFF. Full variable domain (missing parts from reference TRBV19 and TRBJ1-4): DGGITQSPKYLFRKEGQNVTLSCEQNLNHDAMYWYRQDPGQGLRLIYYSQIVNDFQKGDIAEGYSVSREKKESFPLTVTSAQKNPTAFYLCASSSGTGGVVEKLFFGSGTQLSVL.

J is TRBJ2-3 and V is TRBV5-1; 11 bases are a match to TRBD1. The CDR3 covers 15 residues. Germline CDR1 and CDR2: SGHRS and YFSETQ. The junction had 3 bases not matched to a gene; V was cut back by 4 bases and J by 2 bases. The CDR3 loop is CASSRTGGITDTQYF. The DNA of the CDR3 is TGCGCCAGCAGCCGGACAGGGGGCATCACAGATACGCAGTATTTT.

This clone was found once. The J gene is TRBJ2-1, the V gene TRBV7-2, with TRBD2 as a possible D gene (6 bases). CDR3 length equals 15 residues. V lost 5 bases and J lost 6, with 17 bases in between. Per germline, CDR1 SGHTA and CDR2 FQGNSA. Here the CDR3 reads CASSPSGALGNEQFF. DNA of the CDR3: TGTGCCAGCAGCCCCTCGGGAGCCCTAGGCAATGAGCAGTTCTTC.

This rearrangement joins TRBV9 to TRBJ2-1; possible D gene TRBD2, 6 bases. The ends were cut back, 4 bases at V and 7 bases at J, with 12 bases in the middle. The CDR3 has 13 amino acids. Germline values: CDR1 SGDLS, CDR2 YYNGEE. The CDR3 coding sequence is TGTGCCAGCAGCCAGTCCGCGGGGAATGAGCAGTTCTTC. Its translation is CASSQSAGNEQFF.

The chain uses TRBV10-3 and TRBJ1-1, with 11 bases matching TRBD1. The CDR3 is made up of 14 amino acids. V lost 7 bases, J lost 3 bases, and 4 bases stayed unmatched. Germline assignment: CDR1 ENHRY and CDR2 SYGVKD. In nucleotides, the CDR3 is TGTGCCATCACCCCGGGACAGGGGGACACTGAAGCTTTCTTT. Translating gives CAITPGQGDTEAFF.

The gene calls are TRBV19 and TRBJ2-7; 11 bases are a match to TRBD1. The CDR3 is 15 amino acids. Germline V CDR1 and CDR2: LNHDA, SQIVND (reference sequence). J gave up 3 bases and V 6 bases, and 7 bases lay outside the gene matches. The CDR3 spells CASRGRDRGIYEQYF. In nucleotides, the CDR3 is TGTGCCAGTAGGGGTCGGGACAGGGGGATCTACGAGCAGTACTTC. Looking up the rest from reference TRBV19 and TRBJ2-7 gives the full variable domain: DGGITQSPKYLFRKEGQNVTLSCEQNLNHDAMYWYRQDPGQGLRLIYYSQIVNDFQKGDIAEGYSVSREKKESFPLTVTSAQKNPTAFYLCASRGRDRGIYEQYFGPGTRLTVT.

V and J are TRBV15 and TRBJ1-4; D might be TRBD1 (5 bases). With 0 bases removed from V and 8 bases from J, the gap between germline ends came to 10 bases. Germline V gene data show CDR1 as LNHNV and CDR2 as YYDKDF (reference sequence). This CDR3 spans 14 amino acids. CDR3 in DNA: TGTGCCACCAGCAGAGATCAGGGTAGGGAAAAACTGTTTTTT. Amino acid sequence: CATSRDQGREKLFF.

This clone was detected once. The chain joins TRBV7-2 to TRBJ2-2; TRBD2 might be the D (5 bases). CDR1 SGHTA and CDR2 FQGNSA come from the germline V gene. Trimming stripped 5 bases from V and 0 bases from J, with 16 bases between. CDR3 length equals 17 residues. CDR3 region: CASSTRTSLANTGELFF. For the CDR3, the DNA is TGTGCCAGCAGCACACGGACTTCCCTCGCGAACACCGGGGAGCTGTTTTTT.

The genes are TRBV6-5 and TRBJ2-7, with 8 positions matching TRBD1. This CDR3 comprises 15 residues. Germline-derived CDR1 and CDR2 are MNHEY and SVGAGI. The V and J ends lost 6 bases and 3 bases, in that order; junction bases with no gene match: 10. The CDR3 loop reads CASSQRQGNSYEQYF. The CDR3 DNA sequence: TGTGCCAGCAGCCAGAGACAGGGGAATAGCTACGAGCAGTACTTC.

This rearrangement joins TRBV11-2 to TRBJ2-7; D not resolved. This CDR3 is built from 13 residues. V lost 6 bases and J 3 bases, leaving 12 bases between the germline ends. Germline CDR1 and CDR2: SGHAT and FQNNGV. The DNA for the CDR3 is TGTGCCAGCAGTACTCCTCCCCTCTACGAGCAGTACTTC. It yields the protein CASSTPPLYEQYF. Full variable domain (remainder filled in from reference TRBV11-2 and TRBJ2-7): EAGVAQSPRYKIIEKRQSVAFWCNPISGHATLYWYQQILGQGPKLLIQFQNNGVVDDSQLPKDRFSAERLKGVDSTLKIQPAKLEDSAVYLCASSTPPLYEQYFGPGTRLTVT.

The gene calls are TRBV28 and TRBJ1-6, with TRBD1 identical over 7 bases. Germline values: CDR1 MDHEN, CDR2 SYDVKM. Unmatched junction bases numbered 3, after V lost 5 bases and J lost 2 bases. CDR3 size: 15 residues. The CDR3: CASSATGTYNSPLHF. In DNA, the CDR3 is TGTGCCAGCAGTGCGACAGGGACCTATAATTCACCCCTCCACTTT.

The chain has TRBV2 and TRBJ2-3; perhaps TRBD2 as D (6 bases). V lost 8 bases and J lost 3, with 12 bases in between. Germline-derived CDR1 and CDR2 are SNHLY and FYNNEI. The CDR3 has 13 residues. The CDR3, as DNA: TGTGCCAGCCGGAGGGCCCTGACAGATACGCAGTATTTT. It encodes CASRRALTDTQYF.

CDR3 in DNA: TGTGCCAGCCGGCCCCACAGCGGGGGGGACAATGAGCAGTTCTTC. Protein: CASRPHSGGDNEQFF. The V gene is TRBV6-5, the J gene TRBJ2-1; 10 positions agree with TRBD2. V shed 8 bases, J shed 5 bases, and the junction held 9 bases outside the gene matches. The CDR3 totals 15 residues. The V gene's germline CDR1 is MNHEY and CDR2 SVGAGI.

This clone was seen a few times. V and J are TRBV10-3 and TRBJ2-2; the D gene is possibly TRBD1 (6 bases). CDR3 size: 16 residues. The V gene lost 0 bases and the J gene lost 4 bases, with 12 bases spanning the gap. Germline CDR1 ENHRY, CDR2 SYGVKD. CDR3 sequence: CAISESGGFGTGELFF. The DNA for the CDR3 is TGTGCCATCAGTGAGTCTGGGGGCTTCGGCACCGGGGAGCTGTTTTTT.

The J gene is TRBJ2-2, the V gene TRBV11-2; 12 positions agree with TRBD2. This CDR3 region has 17 residues. Germline CDR1 reads SGHAT; CDR2 reads FQNNGV. Germline trimming cut 6 bases from V and 3 bases from J; bases unmatched to any gene: 8. This CDR3 reads CASRPTSGRRYTGELFF. CDR3 sequence (DNA): TGTGCCAGCAGACCTACTAGCGGGAGGAGGTACACCGGGGAGCTGTTTTTT.

The chain carries TRBV5-1 and TRBJ1-2, with 8 positions matching TRBD1. This CDR3 comprises 17 residues. The germline CDR1 and CDR2 sequences are SGHRS and YFSETQ. V lost 0 bases, J lost 7 bases, and 14 bases stayed unmatched. The CDR3 DNA follows: TGCGCCAGCAGCTTGGCCGGGAGCGGACAGGGCATCTCTGGCTACACCTTC. The encoded protein is CASSLAGSGQGISGYTF.

The J gene is TRBJ1-1, the V gene TRBV19; 7 nucleotides agree with TRBD1. CDR3 size: 14 residues. V lost 5 bases and J lost 4; bases outside the gene matches: 7. The germline V gene has CDR1 LNHDA and CDR2 SQIVND (reference sequence). DNA of the CDR3: TGTGCCAGTAGTCTAGGGGGCTTGATCACTGAAGCTTTCTTT. Translated, it gives CASSLGGLITEAFF.

The chain joins TRBV30 to TRBJ2-5; 9 positions agree with TRBD1. CDR3 size: 13 residues. The germline CDR1 and CDR2 sequences are GTSNPN and SVGIG (reference sequence). V dropped 4 bases and J dropped 4; count of bases not matched to a gene: 4. The CDR3 spells CAWKTGGVETQYF. In DNA form, the CDR3 reads TGTGCCTGGAAAACAGGGGGCGTAGAGACCCAGTACTTC.

The chain joins TRBV6-5 to TRBJ2-1; D is unclear. Germline V gives CDR1 MNHEY, CDR2 SVGAGI. This CDR3 has 15 amino acids. V was pared by 0 bases and J by 4 bases, with 10 bases between. The CDR3 region is CASSYSMTSYNEQFF. The DNA of the CDR3 is TGTGCCAGCAGTTACTCAATGACATCATACAATGAGCAGTTCTTC.